The rows below give T cell receptor beta chains drawn from one sample of a study of T cell changes during pregnancy in multiple sclerosis. Generated by immunoSEQ multiplex PCR, the TCRdb table keeps only in-frame clones and is missing some. The sample has about 47,000 clones; about 92% are singletons. Here the sequenced sample was peripheral blood, taken after pregnancy. The origin of the receptors is a female donor with multiple sclerosis, enrolled in a pregnancy study. CDR3s include the opening cysteine and the closing phenylalanine or tryptophan. A D gene is named only where the DNA matches it firmly. Rows may omit the clone size; those that give it use once, few, many or a size class.

clone_size j_call d_call v_call cdr3_nt cdr3_aa
- TRBJ1-1 - TRBV5-4 TGTGCCAGCAGCTTTCCGGGGGGGACTGAAGCTTTCTTT CASSFPGGTEAFF
- TRBJ1-2 - TRBV19 TGTGCCAGTATGGGCCTTGGCGGGGACTATGGCTACACCTTC CASMGLGGDYGYTF
- TRBJ2-6 TRBD1 TRBV4-3 TGCGCCAGCAGCCACGATCCGGGACAGGGGACCTCCTCTGGGGCCAACGTCCTGACTTTC CASSHDPGQGTSSGANVLTF
- TRBJ2-3 TRBD2 TRBV27 TGTGCCAGCAGTTTATCCGGCGGGGGGGCCGGGGATACGCAGTATTTT CASSLSGGGAGDTQYF
once TRBJ2-1 - TRBV9 TGTGCCAGCAGCGTAGCTTGGCGGGGCTCCTACAATGAGCAGTTCTTC CASSVAWRGSYNEQFF
- TRBJ1-5 - TRBV7-9 TGTGCCAGCAGCTTAGAATCGAGCAATCAGCCCCAGCATTTT CASSLESSNQPQHF
- TRBJ2-2 - TRBV6-5 TGTGCCAGCAGTTATACCCAGGGAAGTAGGGAGCTGTTTTTT CASSYTQGSRELFF
- TRBJ1-2 - TRBV27 TGTGCCAGCAGGCCCACTGCCCTCTATGGCTACACCTTC CASRPTALYGYTF
- TRBJ2-5 TRBD2 TRBV4-2 TGTGCCAGCAGCCAAGATCATTCGGGGGGAGAGTACTTC CASSQDHSGGEYF
once TRBJ1-1 - TRBV9 TGTGCCAGCAGCCCCCCCGGGACAACGCTCGGAGCTTTCTTT CASSPPGTTLGAFF
- TRBJ2-1 - TRBV20-1 TGCAGTGCTAGACGGTCCGCAGAGCAGTTCTTC CSARRSAEQFF
- TRBJ1-6 TRBD1 TRBV4-3 TGCGCCAGCAGCCAAGATCGAGGACAGGGGTATTCACCCCTCCACTTT CASSQDRGQGYSPLHF
- TRBJ2-2 TRBD1 TRBV12-5 TGTGCTAGTGGTTTGACAGGGGGCACCGGGGAGCTGTTTTTT CASGLTGGTGELFF
- TRBJ1-2 - TRBV27 TGTGCCAGCAGTTTTCGGGGGGGCGGGGTTGGCTACACCTTC CASSFRGGGVGYTF
- TRBJ2-3 - TRBV7-7 TGTGCCAGCAGCTTAGGGCAGGGGAGAGATACGCAGTATTTT CASSLGQGRDTQYF
- TRBJ2-3 - TRBV4-2 TGTGCCAGCAGCCAAGAGGGGGGGCGGTGGGCAGATACGCAGTATTTT CASSQEGGRWADTQYF
- TRBJ2-1 TRBD2 TRBV19 TGTGCCAGTAGTATTCGGACTAGCGCGAATGAGCAGTTCTTC CASSIRTSANEQFF
- TRBJ1-2 - TRBV25-1 TGTGCCAGCACATTAATGCAGGTCTATGGCTACACCTTC CASTLMQVYGYTF
- TRBJ1-2 - TRBV6-5 TGTGCCAGCAGTTACTCGAGGGGGGGCCTCGCCTATGGCTACACCTTC CASSYSRGGLAYGYTF
- TRBJ1-2 TRBD1 TRBV6-5 TGTGCCAGCAGTTACGCAGGACAGGGGAACTATGGCTACACCTTC CASSYAGQGNYGYTF
- TRBJ2-1 TRBD1 TRBV15 TGTGCCACCAGCAGAGACGCGGCCGGGACAGGGGCCAATGAGCAGTTCTTC CATSRDAAGTGANEQFF
- TRBJ1-1 - TRBV7-9 TGTGCCAGCAGCCCAAGGGAGAACTTGAACACTGAAGCTTTCTTT CASSPRENLNTEAFF
- TRBJ1-1 - TRBV7-6 TGTGCCAGCAGCTATACAGGGAACACTGAAGCTTTCTTT CASSYTGNTEAFF
- TRBJ1-5 TRBD1 TRBV11-2 TGTGCCAGCAGCCAGACAGGGATTAGCAATCAGCCCCAGCATTTT CASSQTGISNQPQHF
- TRBJ1-1 - TRBV7-9 TGTGCCAGCAGCTTGCTACCTGAAGCTTTCTTT CASSLLPEAFF
once TRBJ2-7 TRBD1 TRBV5-6 TGTGCCAGCAGCTGGGACAGGGTCTACGAGCAGTACTTC CASSWDRVYEQYF
- TRBJ2-3 - TRBV6-6 TGTGCCAGCAGTTACGTGGTAGCGGTTAGCACAGATACGCAGTATTTT CASSYVVAVSTDTQYF
- TRBJ2-3 TRBD2 TRBV7-6 TGTGCCAGCAGCCCCCTAGCGGGGATGCGCACAGATACGCAGTATTTT CASSPLAGMRTDTQYF
- TRBJ2-7 TRBD2 TRBV4-1 TGCGCCAGCAGCCAAACCTCTTTTCCGGGACTAGCGCTCTACGAGCAGTACTTC CASSQTSFPGLALYEQYF
- TRBJ1-5 - TRBV27 TGTGCCAGCAGTTTCCTGGCTCAGGGTCTCAATCAGCCCCAGCATTTT CASSFLAQGLNQPQHF
once TRBJ1-1 TRBD1 TRBV2 TGTGCCAGCAGCCTGGACAGGACGAACACTGAAGCTTTCTTT CASSLDRTNTEAFF
- TRBJ2-1 - TRBV25-1 TGTGCCAGCAGGTATGGGGCTGGGAATGAGCAGTTCTTC CASRYGAGNEQFF
- TRBJ1-5 - TRBV4-1 TGCGCCAGCAGCCCCCGAATAATTGCAGGGGTTAGCAATCAGCCCCAGCATTTT CASSPRIIAGVSNQPQHF
- TRBJ1-1 - TRBV4-1 TGCGCCAGCAGCCTCCGGGACACTCCAAATATGAACACTGAAGCTTTCTTT CASSLRDTPNMNTEAFF
once TRBJ2-3 TRBD2 TRBV10-3 TGTGCCATCAGTGCGGGACTAGCGGGGGATGGGGATACGCAGTATTTT CAISAGLAGDGDTQYF
- TRBJ1-4 - TRBV21-1 TGTGCCAGCAGCTTACGGACAGGGGGAGCAACTAATGAAAAACTGTTTTTT CASSLRTGGATNEKLFF
once TRBJ1-1 TRBD1 TRBV7-9 TGTGCCAGCAGCACCCTGGGACAGGGTGGTACTGAAGCTTTCTTT CASSTLGQGGTEAFF
few TRBJ1-1 - TRBV27 TGTGCCAGCAGTTTATACGGCAGGGCGAACACTGAAGCTTTCTTT CASSLYGRANTEAFF
few TRBJ2-1 TRBD1 TRBV7-6 TGTGCCAGCAGCATACAGGGGATGCGGTTTGACAATGAGCAGTTCTTC CASSIQGMRFDNEQFF
- TRBJ1-1 - TRBV5-4 TGTGCCAGCAGCTTCCCCGCGGGGCCCAGGGACTGGGGGACTGAAGCTTTCTTT CASSFPAGPRDWGTEAFF
- TRBJ2-1 - TRBV5-1 TGCGCCAGCAGCTCCGGTGAGAGTATGACAAATGAGCAGTTCTTC CASSSGESMTNEQFF